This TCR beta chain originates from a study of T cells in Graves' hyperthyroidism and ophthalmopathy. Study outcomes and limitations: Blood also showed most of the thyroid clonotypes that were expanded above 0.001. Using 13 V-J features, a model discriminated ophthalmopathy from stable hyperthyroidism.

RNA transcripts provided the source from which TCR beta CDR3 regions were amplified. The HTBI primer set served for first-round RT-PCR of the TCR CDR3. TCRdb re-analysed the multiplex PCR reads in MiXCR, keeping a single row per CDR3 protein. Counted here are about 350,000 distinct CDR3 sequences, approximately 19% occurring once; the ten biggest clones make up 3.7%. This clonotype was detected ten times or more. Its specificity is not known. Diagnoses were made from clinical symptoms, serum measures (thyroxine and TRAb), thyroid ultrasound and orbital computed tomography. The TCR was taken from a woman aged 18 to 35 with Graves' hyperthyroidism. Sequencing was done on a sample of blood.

The CDR3 here is CASSSGPQGAANTEAFF. DNA of the CDR3: TGCGCCAGCAGCTCGGGCCCACAGGGGGCGGCGAACACTGAAGCTTTCTTT. The rearrangement uses TRBV5-1 and TRBJ1-1; TRBD1 aligns across 9 bases. This CDR3 is 17 amino acids long. V gave up 3 bases and J gave up 1 base; unmatched junction bases: 10. Germline-derived CDR1 and CDR2 are SGHRS and YFSETQ.